The 26 T cell receptor beta chains listed next were all sequenced from one sample in a study of neurological immune-mediated disorders. Using its own MiXCR run on the 5' RACE reads, TCRdb lists one record per CDR3 protein. The sample comprises around 13,000 distinct CDR3 sequences, 8.5% to 12% of which are singletons, and about 22% rests with the top ten. The sample consisted of PBMCs. The receptors were sampled from a woman aged 40 to 49 in good health.

Regarding this clonotype: Germline and junction disagree at one end, which may indicate a read error. The chain carries TRBV6-6 and TRBJ2-7, with TRBD2 matching over 7 bases. The CDR3 runs 15 residues. Germline-derived CDR1 and CDR2 are MNHNY and SVGAGI (reference sequence). The CDR3: CASSYSREVFYEQYF. The CDR3 DNA is TGTGCCAGCAGTTACTCACGGGAGGTTTTCTACGAGCAGTATTTC.

This clonotype was observed many times. J is TRBJ1-2 and V is TRBV6-5; 9 positions match TRBD1. This CDR3 is built from 13 residues. Germline V gene lookup returns CDR1 MNHEY and CDR2 SVGAGI. Trimming at V came to 0 bases and at J to 7 bases, leaving 0 bases not matched to a gene. CDR3 DNA sequence: TGTGCCAGCAGTTACTCGGGACAGGGTGGCTACACCTTC. Translated: CASSYSGQGGYTF.

This clonotype has at least ten counts. This chain connects TRBV28 to TRBJ1-2; D gene ambiguous. V was pared by 6 bases and J by 2 bases, with 10 bases between. CDR3 length: 13 amino acids. CDR1 is MDHEN, CDR2 SYDVKM, per germline. DNA for the CDR3: TGTGCCAGCAGCTTAGGACTGAACTATGGCTACACCTTC. This encodes CASSLGLNYGYTF.

V usage is TRBV7-2 and J usage is TRBJ2-2, with no clear D. CDR1 and CDR2 (germline): SGHTA, FQGNSA. The CDR3 has 14 amino acids. Deletions cut 1 base from V and 4 bases from J, with 7 bases between. The CDR3 DNA follows: TGTGCCAGCAGCTTAGAGGCTTTCACCGGGGAGCTGTTTTTT. It encodes CASSLEAFTGELFF.

At least ten counts were recorded for this clonotype. The V and J genes are TRBV2 and TRBJ2-7; D gene unclear. This CDR3 contains 12 residues. Trimming removed 3 bases from V and 9 bases from J, with 12 bases in between. The germline CDR1 and CDR2 sequences are SNHLY and FYNNEI. CDR3 in amino acids: CASSDPTPRQYF. CDR3 DNA sequence: TGTGCCAGCAGTGACCCGACGCCGAGGCAGTACTTC.

This clonotype was observed many times. The chain carries TRBV12-3 or TRBV12-4 and TRBJ2-1; possible D gene TRBD2, 5 bases. The V end lost 5 bases, the J end lost 7 bases, and 9 bases lay between the germline ends. The CDR3 sequence is 12 residues long. CDR3 sequence reads: CASSDPGNEQFF. The CDR3, as DNA: TGTGCCAGCAGTGACCCGGGGAATGAGCAGTTCTTC.

This clonotype has a count of ten or more. This rearrangement joins TRBV5-1 to TRBJ2-1; 11 nucleotides line up with TRBD2. The germline gives CDR1 SGHRS, CDR2 YFSETQ. The CDR3 extends over 18 amino acids. V lost 4 bases to trimming and J lost 1 base; unmatched junction nucleotides: 10. In DNA form, the CDR3 reads TGCGCCAGCAGCGGGGTTAGCGGGGGGGCTCGTTCCTACAATGAGCAGTTCTTC. Translation: CASSGVSGGARSYNEQFF.

In its sample, this clonotype was seen many times. The chain couples TRBV6-1 to TRBJ2-5; no definite D call. CDR3 size: 13 residues. Trimming cost V 4 bases and J 6 bases, with 12 bases left between them. Germline CDR1 MNHNS, CDR2 SASEGT. CDR3 residues: CASSAGPSKTQYF. CDR3 DNA sequence: TGTGCCAGCAGTGCCGGTCCGAGTAAGACCCAGTACTTC.

This clonotype was observed at least ten times. CDR3 in amino acids: CASSSKSPGQRAKNIQYF. Written as DNA, the CDR3 is TGTGCCAGCAGCTCGAAGAGTCCGGGACAGCGAGCCAAAAACATTCAGTACTTC. J is TRBJ2-4 and V is TRBV7-2; 7 bases match TRBD1. The J segment lost 0 bases and the V segment lost 4 bases, leaving 12 bases of the junction unmatched. Germline assignment: CDR1 SGHTA and CDR2 FQGNSA. This CDR3 is 18 amino acids long.

This clonotype was observed at least ten times. The chain employs TRBV5-1 and TRBJ2-3, with 12 bases aligning to TRBD2. The CDR3 consists of 16 residues. The ends lost 4 bases at V and 4 bases at J; junction bases unmatched: 7. Germline loops: CDR1 SGHRS, CDR2 YFSETQ. CDR3 sequence: CASSAGLAGSSDTQYF. Written as DNA, the CDR3 is TGCGCCAGCAGCGCGGGACTAGCGGGTTCCTCAGATACGCAGTATTTT.

This clonotype occurred many times. The genes are TRBV14 and TRBJ2-7; D possibly uses TRBD1 or TRBD2 (5 bases each). Germline CDR1 and CDR2: SGHDN and FVKESK. V shed 4 bases and J shed 4 bases, with 14 bases lying between them. There are 14 residues in the CDR3. The CDR3 loop is CASSPRDARYEQYF. The CDR3 DNA is TGTGCCAGCAGCCCAAGGGACGCCCGTTACGAGCAGTACTTC.

This chain connects TRBV7-9 to TRBJ2-5; D is undetermined. CDR3 size: 14 residues. Germline V gives CDR1 SEHNR, CDR2 FQNEAQ (reference sequence). V was trimmed by 2 bases and J by 5 bases, leaving 12 bases between them. The CDR3 is CASSLNVPRETQYF. Written as DNA, the CDR3 is TGTGCCAGCAGCTTAAACGTGCCTCGGGAGACCCAGTACTTC. Using reference TRBV7-9 and TRBJ2-5 for the parts outside the CDR3, the full variable domain is DTGVSQNPRHKITKRGQNVTFRCDPISEHNRLYWYRQTLGQGPEFLTYFQNEAQLEKSRLLSDRFSAERPKGSFSTLEIQRTEQGDSAMYLCASSLNVPRETQYFGPGTRLLVL.

This clonotype was recorded at least ten times. The chain recombines TRBV5-1 with TRBJ1-1; tentatively, D is TRBD1 (5 bases). Germline V CDR1 and CDR2: SGHRS, YFSETQ. This CDR3 has 13 amino acids. Trimming cost V 4 bases and J 0 bases, with 7 bases left between them. DNA of the CDR3: TGCGCCAGCAGCCCGGGGGTGAACACTGAAGCTTTCTTT. Its protein product is CASSPGVNTEAFF.

This clonotype was observed many times. V is TRBV5-1 and J is TRBJ2-5; no firm D call. The V end lost 4 bases, the J end lost 3 bases, and 13 bases lay between the germline ends. Germline V gives CDR1 SGHRS, CDR2 YFSETQ. This CDR3 is built from 14 residues. The CDR3 here is CASSPRRREETQYF. CDR3 coding DNA: TGCGCCAGCAGCCCCCGCCGACGGGAAGAGACCCAGTACTTC.

This clonotype was seen repeatedly, ten times or more. The genes are TRBV20-1 and TRBJ2-4; TRBD2 matches at 13 bases. The junction had 13 bases not matched to a gene; V was cut back by 2 bases and J by 6 bases. The CDR3 is 18 residues long. The V gene's germline CDR1 is DFQATT and CDR2 SNEGSKA (reference sequence). The CDR3 region is CSARPGTSGMWGGNIQYF. DNA of the CDR3: TGCAGTGCTAGACCCGGGACTAGCGGGATGTGGGGCGGAAACATTCAGTACTTC.

This clonotype was found many times. The V call is TRBV20-1, the J call TRBJ2-7, with D possibly being TRBD1 or TRBD2 (5 bases each). CDR1 and CDR2 from the germline V gene are DFQATT and SNEGSKA (reference sequence). This CDR3 spans 17 amino acids. V lost 3 bases and J 2 bases, leaving 23 bases between the germline ends. The CDR3 reads CSASGTGPNTATYEQYF. The CDR3 DNA reads as TGCAGTGCTAGTGGGACGGGACCGAATACCGCTACCTACGAGCAGTACTTC.

This clonotype was observed at least ten times. The chain couples TRBV6-6 to TRBJ2-2, with D tentatively TRBD1 (6 bases). Germline CDR1 is MNHNY and CDR2 is SVGAGI (reference sequence). The CDR3 extends over 11 amino acids. CDR3 protein: CAVYRASELFF. CDR3 sequence (DNA): TGTGCGGTGTACAGGGCCTCGGAGCTGTTTTTT.

This clonotype was found many times. This chain links TRBV6-1 with TRBJ2-5, with D perhaps TRBD1 or TRBD2 (5 bases each). Trimming left V 7 bases short and J 5 bases short, with 20 bases between. The CDR3 sequence is 15 residues long. In germline, CDR1 is MNHNS, CDR2 SASEGT. In DNA form, the CDR3 reads TGTGCCAGCATCATACCGGGGACCCAGGAGGAGACCCAGTACTTC. Amino acids: CASIIPGTQEETQYF.

The rearrangement links TRBV6-1 to TRBJ2-3, with D possibly TRBD2 on 6 matching bases. Trimming removed 4 bases at V and 1 base at J, with 12 bases between. Germline lookup yields CDR1 MNHNS and CDR2 SASEGT. This CDR3 region has 15 residues. CDR3 in amino acids: CASSVWGGGTDTQYF. DNA of the CDR3: TGTGCCAGCAGTGTCTGGGGAGGCGGCACAGATACGCAGTATTTT.

The chain employs TRBV30 and TRBJ2-1; D gene unclear. Germline values: CDR1 GTSNPN, CDR2 SVGIG (reference sequence). The CDR3 is made up of 14 amino acids. V lost 3 bases to trimming and J lost 0 bases, with 9 bases between them. In DNA, the CDR3 is TGTGCCTGGAGCCGTGTTCCCTCCTACAATGAGCAGTTCTTC. Translating it yields CAWSRVPSYNEQFF.

This clonotype was found many times. The rearrangement links TRBV15 to TRBJ2-6; 7 bases are shared with TRBD1. V lost 5 bases and J lost 1; bases outside the gene matches: 5. Germline assignment: CDR1 LNHNV and CDR2 YYDKDF (reference sequence). The CDR3 totals 16 residues. DNA for the CDR3: TGTGCCACCAGCGGCCAGGGGGTATCTGGGGCCAACGTCCTGACTTTC. This sequence encodes CATSGQGVSGANVLTF.

In this sample, this clonotype turned up many times. The rearrangement links TRBV6-5 to TRBJ1-2; possibly TRBD1 for D (5 bases). From germline, CDR1 is MNHEY and CDR2 SVGAGI. The CDR3 is 15 residues long. Trimming took 3 bases from V and 4 from J, leaving 15 bases between them. The chain's CDR3 is CASSYGAGPGYGYTF. CDR3 DNA: TGTGCCAGCAGTTATGGAGCGGGGCCGGGCTATGGCTACACCTTC.

There are many counts of this clonotype. This chain uses TRBV5-5 with TRBJ2-5; D tentatively reads TRBD1 or TRBD2 (5 bases each). The length of the CDR3 is 15 residues. The germline CDR1 and CDR2 sequences are SGHKS and YYEKEE (reference sequence). V was clipped by 4 bases and J by 2 bases, with 15 bases between them. CDR3 nucleotide sequence: TGTGCCAGCAGCAACCCGGGACGGGCACAAGAGACCCAGTACTTC. Protein product: CASSNPGRAQETQYF.

The chain links TRBV5-1 to TRBJ2-3, with D possibly matching TRBD1 (7 bases). V was clipped by 4 bases and J by 1 base, with 19 bases between them. Per germline, CDR1 SGHRS and CDR2 YFSETQ. This CDR3 has 17 residues. CDR3 sequence reads: CASSPSGGGRGTDTQYF. CDR3 bases: TGCGCCAGCAGCCCCAGCGGAGGGGGCAGGGGCACAGATACGCAGTATTTT. The variable domain in full, with the rest retrieved from reference TRBV5-1 and TRBJ2-3, is KAGVTQTPRYLIKTRGQQVTLSCSPISGHRSVSWYQQTPGQGLQFLFEYFSETQRNKGNFPGRFSGRQFSNSRSEMNVSTLELGDSALYLCASSPSGGGRGTDTQYFGPGTRLTVL.

By share, this clonotype counts as medium-sized. V usage is TRBV29-1 and J usage is TRBJ2-1, with a possible D match to TRBD2 (5 bases). Germline CDR1 and CDR2: SQVTM and ANQGSEA. V was cut by 3 bases and J by 7 bases, with 25 bases left in between. This CDR3 comprises 17 residues. CDR3 bases: TGCAGCGTTGATGGCAGAAGGTGGGAGTCCGTTATGAATGAGCAGTTCTTC. Its translation is CSVDGRRWESVMNEQFF.

This clonotype is labeled as medium-sized. The chain carries TRBV29-1 and TRBJ2-7; 8 nucleotides align to TRBD1. The V segment lost 0 bases and the J segment 0 bases; nucleotides outside the gene matches: 4. Germline loops: CDR1 SQVTM, CDR2 ANQGSEA. The CDR3 loop spans 15 amino acids. CDR3 protein: CSVEDDRGLSYEQYF. The CDR3 DNA sequence: TGCAGCGTTGAAGACGACAGGGGTCTCTCCTACGAGCAGTACTTC.